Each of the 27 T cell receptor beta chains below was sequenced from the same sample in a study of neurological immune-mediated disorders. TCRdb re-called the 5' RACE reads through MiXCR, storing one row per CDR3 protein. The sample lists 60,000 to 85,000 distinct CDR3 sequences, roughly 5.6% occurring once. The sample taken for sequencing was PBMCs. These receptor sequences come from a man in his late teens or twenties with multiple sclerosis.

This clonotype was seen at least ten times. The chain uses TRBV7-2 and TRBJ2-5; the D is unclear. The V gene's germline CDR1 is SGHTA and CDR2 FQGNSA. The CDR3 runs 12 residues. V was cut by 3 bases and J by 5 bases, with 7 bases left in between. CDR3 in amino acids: CASSFVGETQYF. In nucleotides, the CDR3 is TGTGCCAGCAGCTTCGTCGGGGAGACCCAGTACTTC.

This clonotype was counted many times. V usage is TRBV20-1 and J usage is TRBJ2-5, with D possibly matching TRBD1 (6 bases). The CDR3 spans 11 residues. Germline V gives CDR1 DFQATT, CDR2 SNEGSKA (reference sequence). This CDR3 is CSRNREETQYF. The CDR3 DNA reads TGCAGCCGAAACAGGGAAGAGACCCAGTACTTC.

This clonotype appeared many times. Written as DNA, the CDR3 is TGCGCCAGCAGCCAAGATTTTTCTGTGAGGCAGTACTTC. The encoded protein is CASSQDFSVRQYF. The genes are TRBV4-3 and TRBJ2-7; D gene uncertain. Trimming stripped 0 bases from V and 9 bases from J, with 12 bases between. The CDR3 covers 13 residues. The germline V gene has CDR1 LGHNA and CDR2 YSLEER.

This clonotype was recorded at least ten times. The CDR3 sequence is CASSLFASTFHEQYF. The CDR3 DNA reads as TGTGCCAGCAGTCTTTTTGCCTCCACATTCCACGAGCAGTACTTC. The genes are TRBV12-3 or TRBV12-4 and TRBJ2-7, with no clear D. Trimming took 5 bases from V and 5 from J, leaving 19 bases between them. This CDR3 has 15 residues.

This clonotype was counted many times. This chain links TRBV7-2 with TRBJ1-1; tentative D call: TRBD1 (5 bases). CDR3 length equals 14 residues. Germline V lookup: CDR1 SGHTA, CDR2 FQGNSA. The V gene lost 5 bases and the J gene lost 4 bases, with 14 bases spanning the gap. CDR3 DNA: TGTGCCAGCAGCGCACAGGACGGGGGCACTGAAGCTTTCTTT. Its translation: CASSAQDGGTEAFF.

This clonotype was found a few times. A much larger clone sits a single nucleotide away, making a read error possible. The CDR3 sequence is CASSYGQEAQEQYF. In nucleotides, the CDR3 is TGTGCCAGCAGTTACGGACAGGAGGCCCAAGAGCAGTACTTC. The chain is built from TRBV6-2 or TRBV6-3 and TRBJ2-7; 7 bases agree with TRBD1. Looked up from germline, CDR1 is MNHEY and CDR2 is SVGEGT. The V gene end was trimmed by 2 bases and the J gene end by 7 bases; junction bases not matched to a gene: 8. CDR3 length: 14 residues.

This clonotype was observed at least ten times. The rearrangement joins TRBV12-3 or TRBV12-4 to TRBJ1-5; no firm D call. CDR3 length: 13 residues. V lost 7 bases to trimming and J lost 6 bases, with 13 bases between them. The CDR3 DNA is TGTGCCAGCACCCTCGGGTCGGCTCAGCCCCAGCATTTT. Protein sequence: CASTLGSAQPQHF.

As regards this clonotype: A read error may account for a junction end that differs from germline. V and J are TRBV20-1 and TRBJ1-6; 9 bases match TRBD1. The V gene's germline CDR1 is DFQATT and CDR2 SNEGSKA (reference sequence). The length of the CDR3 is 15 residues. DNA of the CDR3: TGCAGTGCTAGACCGGGACAGGGAACCAATTCACCCCTCAACTTT. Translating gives CSARPGQGTNSPLNF.

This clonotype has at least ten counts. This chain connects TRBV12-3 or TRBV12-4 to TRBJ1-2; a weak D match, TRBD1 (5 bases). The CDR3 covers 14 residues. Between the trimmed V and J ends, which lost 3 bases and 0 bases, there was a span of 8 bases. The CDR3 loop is CASSFARANYGYTF. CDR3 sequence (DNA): TGTGCCAGCAGTTTTGCCAGGGCTAACTATGGCTACACCTTC.

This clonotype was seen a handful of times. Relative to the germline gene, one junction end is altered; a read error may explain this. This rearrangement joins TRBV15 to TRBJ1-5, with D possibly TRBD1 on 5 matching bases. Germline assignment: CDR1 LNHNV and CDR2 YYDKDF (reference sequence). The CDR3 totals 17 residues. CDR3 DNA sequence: TGTGCCACCAGCAGAGAGTTGACGGGGCCCGGGGGTCAGCCCCAGAATTTT. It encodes CATSRELTGPGGQPQNF. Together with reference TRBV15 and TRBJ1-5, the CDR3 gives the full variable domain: DAMVIQNPRYQVTQFGKPVTLSCSQTLNHNVMYWYQQKSSQAPKLLFHYYDKDFNNEADTPDNFQSRRPNTSFCFLDIRSPGLGDTAMYLCATSRELTGPGGQPQNFGDGTRLSIL.

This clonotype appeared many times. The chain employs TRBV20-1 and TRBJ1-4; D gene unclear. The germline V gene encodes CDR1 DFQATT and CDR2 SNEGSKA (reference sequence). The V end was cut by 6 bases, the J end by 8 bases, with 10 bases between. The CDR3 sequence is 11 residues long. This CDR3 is CSAVLTEKLFF. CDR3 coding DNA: TGCAGTGCCGTCCTCACAGAAAAACTGTTTTTT.

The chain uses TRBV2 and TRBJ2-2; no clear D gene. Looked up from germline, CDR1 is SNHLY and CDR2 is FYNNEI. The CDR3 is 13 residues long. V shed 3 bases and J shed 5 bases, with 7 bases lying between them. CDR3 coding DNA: TGTGCCAGCAGTGATATCAGGACCGGGGAGCTGTTTTTT. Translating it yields CASSDIRTGELFF.

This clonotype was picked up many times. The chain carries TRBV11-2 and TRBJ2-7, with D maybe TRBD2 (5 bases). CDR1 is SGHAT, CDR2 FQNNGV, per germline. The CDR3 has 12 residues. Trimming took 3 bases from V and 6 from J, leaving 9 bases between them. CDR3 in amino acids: CASSLRVSEQYF. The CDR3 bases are TGTGCCAGCAGCTTGCGGGTGAGCGAGCAGTACTTC.

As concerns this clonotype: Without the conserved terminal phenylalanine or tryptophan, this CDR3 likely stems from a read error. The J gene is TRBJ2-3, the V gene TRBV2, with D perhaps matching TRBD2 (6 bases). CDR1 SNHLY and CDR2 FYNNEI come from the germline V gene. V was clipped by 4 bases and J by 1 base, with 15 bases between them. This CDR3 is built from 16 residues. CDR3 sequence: CASSGRRGARTDTQYL. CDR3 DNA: TGTGCCAGCAGTGGTAGGCGGGGTGCCCGCACAGATACGCAGTATTTG.

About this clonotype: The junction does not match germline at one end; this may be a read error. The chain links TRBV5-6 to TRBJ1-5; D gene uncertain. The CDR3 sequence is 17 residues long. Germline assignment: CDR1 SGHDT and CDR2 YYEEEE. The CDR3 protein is CASSFGNLAGGGQPQNF. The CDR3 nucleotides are TGTGCCAGCAGCTTCGGCAACCTGGCAGGAGGAGGTCAGCCCCAGAATTTT. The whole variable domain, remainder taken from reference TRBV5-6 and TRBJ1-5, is DAGVTQSPTHLIKTRGQQVTLRCSPKSGHDTVSWYQQALGQGPQFIFQYYEEEERQRGNFPDRFSGHQFPNYSSELNVNALLLGDSALYLCASSFGNLAGGGQPQNFGDGTRLSIL.

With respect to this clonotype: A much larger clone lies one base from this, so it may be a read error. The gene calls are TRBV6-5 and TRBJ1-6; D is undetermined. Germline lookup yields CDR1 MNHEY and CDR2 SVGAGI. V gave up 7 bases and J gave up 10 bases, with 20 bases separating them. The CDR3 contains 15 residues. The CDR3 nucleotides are TGTGCCAGCATGCGGTCTCGAAGGATCTTCTCACCCCTCCACTTT. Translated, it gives CASMRSRRIFSPLHF.

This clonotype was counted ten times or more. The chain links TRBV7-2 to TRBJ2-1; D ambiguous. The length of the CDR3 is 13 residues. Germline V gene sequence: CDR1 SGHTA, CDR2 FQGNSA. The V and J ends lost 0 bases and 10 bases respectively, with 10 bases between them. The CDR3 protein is CASSLATVREQFF. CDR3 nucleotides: TGTGCCAGCAGCTTAGCCACAGTGAGAGAGCAGTTCTTC.

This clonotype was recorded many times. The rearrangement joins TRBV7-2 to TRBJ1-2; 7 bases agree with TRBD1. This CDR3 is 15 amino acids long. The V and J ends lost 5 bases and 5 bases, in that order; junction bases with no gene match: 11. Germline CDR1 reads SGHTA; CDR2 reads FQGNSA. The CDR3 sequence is CASSPQTGLTYGYTF. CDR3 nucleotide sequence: TGTGCCAGCAGCCCCCAGACAGGGCTCACGTATGGCTACACCTTC.

Here the CDR3 DNA reads TGTGCCAGCAGCCAAACCACCCCAGGCTACGAGCAGTACTTC. It is translated as CASSQTTPGYEQYF. The J gene is TRBJ2-7, the V gene TRBV4-2, with D unresolved. Germline CDR1 LGHNA, CDR2 YNFKEQ. Trimming stripped 2 bases from V and 3 bases from J, with 11 bases between. The CDR3 runs to 14 residues.

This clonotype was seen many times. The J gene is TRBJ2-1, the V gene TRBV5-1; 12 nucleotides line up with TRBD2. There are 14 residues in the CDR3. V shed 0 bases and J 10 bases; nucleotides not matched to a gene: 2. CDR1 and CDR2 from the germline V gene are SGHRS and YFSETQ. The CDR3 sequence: CASSLGTSGIEQFF. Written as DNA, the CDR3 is TGCGCCAGCAGCTTGGGGACTAGCGGGATCGAGCAGTTCTTC.

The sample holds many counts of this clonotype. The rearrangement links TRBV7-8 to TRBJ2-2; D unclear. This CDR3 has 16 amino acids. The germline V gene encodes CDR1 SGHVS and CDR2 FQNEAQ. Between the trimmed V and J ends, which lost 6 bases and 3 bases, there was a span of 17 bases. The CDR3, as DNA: TGTGCCAGCAGGCCCACGCGAGGTTGGCACACCGGGGAGCTGTTTTTT. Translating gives CASRPTRGWHTGELFF.

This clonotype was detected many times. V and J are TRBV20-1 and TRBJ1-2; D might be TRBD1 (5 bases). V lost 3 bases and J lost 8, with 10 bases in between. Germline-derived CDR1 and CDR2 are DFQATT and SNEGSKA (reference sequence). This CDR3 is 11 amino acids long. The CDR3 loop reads CSARVRAGYTF. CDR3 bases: TGCAGTGCTAGGGTCAGGGCGGGCTACACCTTC.

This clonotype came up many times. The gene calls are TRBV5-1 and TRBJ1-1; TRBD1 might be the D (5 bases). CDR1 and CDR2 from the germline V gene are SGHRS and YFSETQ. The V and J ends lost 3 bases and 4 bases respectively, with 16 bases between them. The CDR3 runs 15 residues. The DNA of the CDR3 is TGCGCCAGCAGCTCGGACGGGGGGACGGGCACTGAAGCTTTCTTT. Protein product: CASSSDGGTGTEAFF.

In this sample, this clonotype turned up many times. CDR3 region: CASSLSGVLGQNTEAFF. The CDR3 region has the DNA TGCGCCAGCAGCTTGTCGGGAGTACTGGGGCAGAACACTGAAGCTTTCTTT. The chain has TRBV5-1 and TRBJ1-1; D is perhaps TRBD1 (5 bases). V lost 1 base, J lost 1 base, and 17 bases lay in between. The CDR3 has 17 amino acids. CDR1 and CDR2 from the germline V gene are SGHRS and YFSETQ. Combining the CDR3 with reference TRBV5-1 and TRBJ1-1 gives the whole variable domain KAGVTQTPRYLIKTRGQQVTLSCSPISGHRSVSWYQQTPGQGLQFLFEYFSETQRNKGNFPGRFSGRQFSNSRSEMNVSTLELGDSALYLCASSLSGVLGQNTEAFFGQGTRLTVV.

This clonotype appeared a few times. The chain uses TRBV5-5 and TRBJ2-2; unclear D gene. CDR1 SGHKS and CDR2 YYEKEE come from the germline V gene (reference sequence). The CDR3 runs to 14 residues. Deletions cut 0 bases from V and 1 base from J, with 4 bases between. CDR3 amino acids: CASSLGKNTGELFF. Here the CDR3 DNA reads TGTGCCAGCAGCTTGGGGAAGAACACCGGGGAGCTGTTTTTT.

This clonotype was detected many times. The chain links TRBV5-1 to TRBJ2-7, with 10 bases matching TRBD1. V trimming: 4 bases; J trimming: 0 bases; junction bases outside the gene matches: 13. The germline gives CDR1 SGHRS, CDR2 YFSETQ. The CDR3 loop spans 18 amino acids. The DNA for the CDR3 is TGCGCCAGCAGCCGGACGCCGGGACAGGGGTTAGACTCCTACGAGCAGTACTTC. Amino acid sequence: CASSRTPGQGLDSYEQYF.

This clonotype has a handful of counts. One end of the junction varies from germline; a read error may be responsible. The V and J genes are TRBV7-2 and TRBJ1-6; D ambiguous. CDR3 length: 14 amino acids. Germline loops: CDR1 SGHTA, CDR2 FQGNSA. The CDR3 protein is CASSLGVPNSPLNF. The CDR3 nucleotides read TGTGCCAGCAGCTTAGGGGTCCCTAATTCACCCCTCAACTTT.